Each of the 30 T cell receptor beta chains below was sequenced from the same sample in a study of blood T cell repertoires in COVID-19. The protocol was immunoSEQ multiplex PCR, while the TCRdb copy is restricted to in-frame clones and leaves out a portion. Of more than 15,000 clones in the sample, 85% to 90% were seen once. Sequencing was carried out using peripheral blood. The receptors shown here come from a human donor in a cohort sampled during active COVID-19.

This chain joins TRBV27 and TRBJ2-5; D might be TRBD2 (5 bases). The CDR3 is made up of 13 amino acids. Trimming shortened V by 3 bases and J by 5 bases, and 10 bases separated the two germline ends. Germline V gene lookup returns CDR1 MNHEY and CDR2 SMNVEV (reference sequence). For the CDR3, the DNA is TGTGCCAGCAGTTTCGGGAAACGGGAGACCCAGTACTTC. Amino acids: CASSFGKRETQYF.

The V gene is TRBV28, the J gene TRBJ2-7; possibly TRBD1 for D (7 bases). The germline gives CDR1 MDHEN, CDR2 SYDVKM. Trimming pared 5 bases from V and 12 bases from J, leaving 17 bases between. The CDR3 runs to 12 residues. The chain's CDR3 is CASSPMGGQLYF. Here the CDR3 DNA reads TGTGCCAGCAGTCCTATGGGGGGACAGCTGTACTTC.

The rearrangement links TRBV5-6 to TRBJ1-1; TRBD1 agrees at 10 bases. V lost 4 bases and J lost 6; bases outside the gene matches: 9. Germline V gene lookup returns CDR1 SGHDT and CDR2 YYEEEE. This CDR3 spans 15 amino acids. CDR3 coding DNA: TGTGCCAGCAGCGCCCTTTCCGGGACAGGGGCTGAAGCTTTCTTT. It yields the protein CASSALSGTGAEAFF.

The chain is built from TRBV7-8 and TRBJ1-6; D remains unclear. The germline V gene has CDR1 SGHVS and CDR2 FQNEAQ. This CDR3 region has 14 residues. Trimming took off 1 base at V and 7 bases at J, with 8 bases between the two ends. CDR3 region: CASSLGSGNSPLHF. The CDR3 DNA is TGTGCCAGCAGCTTAGGTTCAGGAAATTCACCCCTCCACTTT.

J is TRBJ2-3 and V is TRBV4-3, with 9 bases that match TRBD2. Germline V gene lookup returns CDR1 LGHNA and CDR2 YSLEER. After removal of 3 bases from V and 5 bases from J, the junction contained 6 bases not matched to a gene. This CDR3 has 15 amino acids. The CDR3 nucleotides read TGCGCCAGCAGCCATCGAAGCGGGAGGCAAGATACGCAGTATTTT. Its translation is CASSHRSGRQDTQYF.

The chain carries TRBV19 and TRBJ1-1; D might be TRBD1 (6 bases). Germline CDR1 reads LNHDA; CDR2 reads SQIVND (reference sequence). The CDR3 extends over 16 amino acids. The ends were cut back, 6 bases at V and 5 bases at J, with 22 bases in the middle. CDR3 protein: CASRPGTFPPSTEAFF. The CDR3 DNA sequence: TGTGCCAGTAGGCCCGGGACATTCCCCCCAAGTACTGAAGCTTTCTTT.

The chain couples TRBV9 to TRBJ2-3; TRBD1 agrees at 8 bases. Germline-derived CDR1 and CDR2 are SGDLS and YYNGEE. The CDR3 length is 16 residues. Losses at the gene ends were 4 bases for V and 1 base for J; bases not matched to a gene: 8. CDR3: CASSPGQGRGTDTQYF. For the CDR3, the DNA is TGTGCCAGCAGCCCTGGACAGGGCCGGGGCACAGATACGCAGTATTTT.

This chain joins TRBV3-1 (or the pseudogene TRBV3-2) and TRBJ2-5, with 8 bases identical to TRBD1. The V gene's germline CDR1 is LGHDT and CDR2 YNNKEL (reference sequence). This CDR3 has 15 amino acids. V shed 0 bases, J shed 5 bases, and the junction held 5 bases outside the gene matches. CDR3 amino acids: CASSQEGSGGETQYF. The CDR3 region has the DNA TGTGCCAGCAGCCAAGAAGGGTCAGGGGGCGAGACCCAGTACTTC.

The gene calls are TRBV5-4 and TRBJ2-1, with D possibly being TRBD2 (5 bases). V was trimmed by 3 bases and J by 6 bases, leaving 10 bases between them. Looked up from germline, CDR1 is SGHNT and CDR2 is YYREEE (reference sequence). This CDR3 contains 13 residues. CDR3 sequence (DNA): TGTGCCAGCAGCTCGGACTCCCTCAATGAGCAGTTCTTC. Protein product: CASSSDSLNEQFF.

CDR3: CASSPRTHSGANVLTF. In DNA, the CDR3 is TGTGCCAGCAGCCCGAGGACACACTCTGGGGCCAACGTCCTGACTTTC. This chain links TRBV9 with TRBJ2-6; maybe TRBD1 (5 bases). CDR3 length: 16 amino acids. Trimming removed 4 bases from V and 0 bases from J, with 11 bases in between. CDR1 is SGDLS and CDR2 is YYNGEE in the germline V gene.

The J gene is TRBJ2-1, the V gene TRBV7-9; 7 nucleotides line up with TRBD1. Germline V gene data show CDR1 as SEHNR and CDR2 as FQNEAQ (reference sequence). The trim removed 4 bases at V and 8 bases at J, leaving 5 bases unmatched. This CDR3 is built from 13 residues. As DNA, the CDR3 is TGTGCCAGCAGCTCTCTACAGGGGCATGAGCAGTTCTTC. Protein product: CASSSLQGHEQFF. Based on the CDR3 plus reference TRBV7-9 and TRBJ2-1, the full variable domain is DTGVSQNPRHKITKRGQNVTFRCDPISEHNRLYWYRQTLGQGPEFLTYFQNEAQLEKSRLLSDRFSAERPKGSFSTLEIQRTEQGDSAMYLCASSSLQGHEQFFGPGTRLTVL.

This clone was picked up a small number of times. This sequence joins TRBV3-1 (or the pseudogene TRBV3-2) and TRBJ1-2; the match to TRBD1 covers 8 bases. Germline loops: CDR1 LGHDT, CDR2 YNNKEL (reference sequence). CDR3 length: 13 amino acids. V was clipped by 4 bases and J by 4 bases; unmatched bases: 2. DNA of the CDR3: TGTGCCAGCAGCCGGACAGGGACCTATGGCTACACCTTC. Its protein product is CASSRTGTYGYTF.

The CDR3: CASSVAGTSGSGEQYF. CDR3 sequence (DNA): TGTGCCAGCAGCGTAGCTGGGACTAGCGGGAGTGGCGAGCAGTACTTC. V is TRBV9 and J is TRBJ2-7, with 14 bases lining up with TRBD2. With 0 bases clipped from V and 6 bases from J, the junction kept 5 bases outside the gene matches. This CDR3 is 16 amino acids long. The germline V gene encodes CDR1 SGDLS and CDR2 YYNGEE.

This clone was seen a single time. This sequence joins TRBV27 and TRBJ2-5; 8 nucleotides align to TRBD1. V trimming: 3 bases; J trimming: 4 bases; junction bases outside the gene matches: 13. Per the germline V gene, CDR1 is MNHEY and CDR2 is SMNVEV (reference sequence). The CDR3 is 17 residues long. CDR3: CASSLGTGVSFGETQYF. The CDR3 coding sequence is TGTGCCAGCAGTTTGGGGACAGGTGTTTCATTTGGAGAGACCCAGTACTTC.

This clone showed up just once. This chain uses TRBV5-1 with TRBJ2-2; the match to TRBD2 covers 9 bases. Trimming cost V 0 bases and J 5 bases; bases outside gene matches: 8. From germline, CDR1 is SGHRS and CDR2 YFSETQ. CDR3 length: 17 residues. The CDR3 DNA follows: TGCGCCAGCAGCTTGGTCGCCGCGGGAGGGTTGACCGGGGAGCTGTTTTTT. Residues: CASSLVAAGGLTGELFF.

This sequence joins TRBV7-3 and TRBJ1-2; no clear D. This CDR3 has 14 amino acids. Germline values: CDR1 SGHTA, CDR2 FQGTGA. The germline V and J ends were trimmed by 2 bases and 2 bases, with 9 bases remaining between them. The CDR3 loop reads CASSLSGRNYGYTF. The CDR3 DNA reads TGTGCCAGCAGCTTATCTGGTCGGAACTATGGCTACACCTTC.

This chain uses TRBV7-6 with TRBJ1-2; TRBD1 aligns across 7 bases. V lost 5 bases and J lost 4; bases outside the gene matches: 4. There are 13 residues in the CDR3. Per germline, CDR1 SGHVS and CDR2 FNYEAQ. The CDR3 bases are TGTGCCAGCAGCCCCGGGACAGTCTATGGCTACACCTTC. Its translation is CASSPGTVYGYTF.

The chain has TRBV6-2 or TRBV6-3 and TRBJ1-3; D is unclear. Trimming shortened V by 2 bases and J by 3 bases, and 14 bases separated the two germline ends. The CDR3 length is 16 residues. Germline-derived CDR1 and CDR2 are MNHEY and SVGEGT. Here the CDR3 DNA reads TGTGCCAGCAGTTACGCCCAGGACGGAGGTGGAAACACCATATATTTT. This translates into CASSYAQDGGGNTIYF.

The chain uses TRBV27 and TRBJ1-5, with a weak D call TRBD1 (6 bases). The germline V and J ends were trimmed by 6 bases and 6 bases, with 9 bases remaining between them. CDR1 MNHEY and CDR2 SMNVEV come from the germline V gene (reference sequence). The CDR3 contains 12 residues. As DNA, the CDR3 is TGTGCCAGCAGAGCAGGGGCTCAGCCCCAGCATTTT. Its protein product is CASRAGAQPQHF.

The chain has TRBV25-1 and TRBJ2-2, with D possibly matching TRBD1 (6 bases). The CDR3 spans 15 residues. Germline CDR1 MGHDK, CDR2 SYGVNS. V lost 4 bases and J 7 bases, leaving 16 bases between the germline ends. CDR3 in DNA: TGTGCCAGCAGTGCGAATGACAGGTTTAACGGGGAGCTGTTTTTT. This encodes CASSANDRFNGELFF.

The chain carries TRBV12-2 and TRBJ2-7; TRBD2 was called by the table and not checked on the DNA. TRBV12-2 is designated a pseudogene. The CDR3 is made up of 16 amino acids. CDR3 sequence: CASRPPRAGILYEQYF. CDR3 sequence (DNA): TGTGCAAGTCGCCCCCCTAGGGCGGGGATCTTATACGAGCAGTACTTC.

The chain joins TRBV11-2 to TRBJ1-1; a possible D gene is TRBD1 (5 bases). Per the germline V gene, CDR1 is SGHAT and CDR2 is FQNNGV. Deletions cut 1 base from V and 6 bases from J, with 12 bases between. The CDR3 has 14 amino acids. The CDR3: CASSLGIGAAEAFF. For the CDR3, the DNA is TGTGCCAGCAGCTTAGGCATTGGGGCGGCTGAAGCTTTCTTT. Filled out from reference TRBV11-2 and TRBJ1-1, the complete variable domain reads EAGVAQSPRYKIIEKRQSVAFWCNPISGHATLYWYQQILGQGPKLLIQFQNNGVVDDSQLPKDRFSAERLKGVDSTLKIQPAKLEDSAVYLCASSLGIGAAEAFFGQGTRLTVV.

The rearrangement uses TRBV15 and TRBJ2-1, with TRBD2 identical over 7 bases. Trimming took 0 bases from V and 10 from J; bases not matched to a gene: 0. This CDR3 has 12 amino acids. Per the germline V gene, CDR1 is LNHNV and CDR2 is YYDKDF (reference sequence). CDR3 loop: CATSREGGEQFF. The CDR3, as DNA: TGTGCCACCAGCAGAGAGGGGGGGGAGCAGTTCTTC. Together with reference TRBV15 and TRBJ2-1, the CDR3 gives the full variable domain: DAMVIQNPRYQVTQFGKPVTLSCSQTLNHNVMYWYQQKSSQAPKLLFHYYDKDFNNEADTPDNFQSRRPNTSFCFLDIRSPGLGDTAMYLCATSREGGEQFFGPGTRLTVL.

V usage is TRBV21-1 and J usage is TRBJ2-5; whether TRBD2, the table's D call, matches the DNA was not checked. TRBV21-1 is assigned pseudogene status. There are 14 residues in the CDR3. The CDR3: CASSQGREKETQYF. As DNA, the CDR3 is TGTGCCAGCAGCCAAGGGCGGGAGAAAGAGACCCAGTACTTC.

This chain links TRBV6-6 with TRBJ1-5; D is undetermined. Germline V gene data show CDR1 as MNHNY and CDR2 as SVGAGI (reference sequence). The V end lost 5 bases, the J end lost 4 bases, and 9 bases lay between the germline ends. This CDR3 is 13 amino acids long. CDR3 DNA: TGTGCCAGCAGTACCGAACTTAATCAGCCCCAGCATTTT. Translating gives CASSTELNQPQHF.

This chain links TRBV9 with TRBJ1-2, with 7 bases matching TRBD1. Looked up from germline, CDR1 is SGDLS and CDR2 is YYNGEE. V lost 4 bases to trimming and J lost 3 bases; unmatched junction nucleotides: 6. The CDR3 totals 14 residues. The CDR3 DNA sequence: TGTGCCAGCAGCCTGTTAGGGACAGACTATGGCTACACCTTC. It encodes CASSLLGTDYGYTF.

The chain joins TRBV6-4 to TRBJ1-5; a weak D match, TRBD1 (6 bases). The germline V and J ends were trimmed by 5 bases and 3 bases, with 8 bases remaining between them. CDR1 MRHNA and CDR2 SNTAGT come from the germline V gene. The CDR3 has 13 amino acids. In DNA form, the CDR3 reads TGTGCCAGCAGTAGGGACACCAATCAGCCCCAGCATTTT. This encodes CASSRDTNQPQHF.

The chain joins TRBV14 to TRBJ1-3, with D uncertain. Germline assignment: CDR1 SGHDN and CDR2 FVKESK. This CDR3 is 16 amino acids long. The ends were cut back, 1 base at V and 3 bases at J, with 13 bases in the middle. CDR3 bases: TGTGCCAGCAGCCAAGGTGGCAGGATGCTTGGAAACACCATATATTTT. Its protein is CASSQGGRMLGNTIYF.

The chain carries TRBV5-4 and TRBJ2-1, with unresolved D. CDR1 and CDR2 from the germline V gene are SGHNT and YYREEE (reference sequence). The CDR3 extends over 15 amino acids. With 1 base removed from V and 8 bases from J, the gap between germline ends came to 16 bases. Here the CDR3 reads CASSLSTSEWDEQFF. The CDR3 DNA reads TGTGCCAGCAGCTTGTCGACATCTGAGTGGGATGAGCAGTTCTTC.

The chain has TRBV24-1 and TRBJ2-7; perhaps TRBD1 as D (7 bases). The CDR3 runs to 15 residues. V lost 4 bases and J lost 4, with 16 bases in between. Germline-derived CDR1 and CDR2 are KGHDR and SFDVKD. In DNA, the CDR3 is TGTGCCACCAGTGACCGCGGGACAGAGTTATACGAGCAGTACTTC. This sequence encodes CATSDRGTELYEQYF.